This TCR beta chain was captured by sequencing in a study of technical replicates of blood from four donors. Profiled with immunoSEQ multiplex PCR; TCRdb holds only in-frame clones, not every one. The sample records 65,000 to 70,000 clones, around 90% being singletons. The CDR3 is 14 amino acids. The ends lost 6 bases at V and 6 bases at J; junction bases unmatched: 8. Looked up from germline, CDR1 is ENHRY and CDR2 is SYGVKD. Sequenced: PBMCs. This clonotype was sampled from a human donor in good health. Some clones in this sample may be carry-over from other donors' samples. V gene TRBV10-3 combines with J gene TRBJ2-7, with 10 bases that match TRBD1. DNA of the CDR3: TGTGCCATCAGGCCGGGACAGGGGAGGTTCGAGCAGTACTTC. It yields the protein CAIRPGQGRFEQYF.